Shown below are 14 T cell receptor beta chains from a single sample sequenced in a study. MiXCR was run by TCRdb on the 5' RACE reads, yielding one entry per CDR3 protein. The top ten hold over 2% of the sample, which has tens of thousands of distinct CDR3 sequences, 15% to 20% seen once. Sample: naive CD4+ T cells sorted from blood. Regarding subset: naive CD4+ T cells, CD4+CD45RA+CD25-. Source of these receptors: a female donor with breast cancer.

This clonotype turned up a few times. The genes are TRBV20-1 and TRBJ1-2, with a weak D call TRBD1 (6 bases). CDR3 length: 15 amino acids. Between the trimmed V and J ends, which lost 3 bases and 4 bases, there was a span of 18 bases. Germline V gene sequence: CDR1 DFQATT, CDR2 SNEGSKA (reference sequence). The CDR3 region has the DNA TGCAGTGCTAGTGGTGGGGGACAATTGACCTATGGCTACACCTTC. Translated: CSASGGGQLTYGYTF.

This clonotype was detected only a few times. The rearrangement uses TRBV7-2 and TRBJ2-1; TRBD2 might be the D (5 bases). V was cut by 4 bases and J by 5 bases, with 21 bases left in between. The CDR3 spans 17 residues. The germline V gene encodes CDR1 SGHTA and CDR2 FQGNSA. The CDR3 DNA follows: TGTGCCAGCAGCTCCCGACCGGGCGCTGGAGGTGACAATGAGCAGTTCTTC. It encodes CASSSRPGAGGDNEQFF.

On this clonotype: Being one base from a much bigger clone, this may be a read error. CDR3 amino acids: CASSSGGGYGYAF. The CDR3 DNA sequence: TGTGCCAGCAGTTCGGGCGGCGGCTATGGCTACGCCTTC. The chain carries TRBV6-5 and TRBJ1-2; D gene unclear. The CDR3 runs 13 residues. Germline-derived CDR1 and CDR2 are MNHEY and SVGAGI.

This clonotype was found many times. The chain joins TRBV29-1 to TRBJ2-4; the match to TRBD1 covers 8 bases. The CDR3 consists of 12 residues. After removal of 6 bases from V and 5 bases from J, the junction contained 3 bases not matched to a gene. Germline CDR1 is SQVTM and CDR2 is ANQGSEA. The CDR3 region has the DNA TGCAGCGTGGGGACAGGACAAAACATTCAGTACTTC. Its translation is CSVGTGQNIQYF.

The V gene is TRBV12-3 or TRBV12-4, the J gene TRBJ1-2, with 11 bases aligning to TRBD1. This CDR3 has 14 residues. V shed 3 bases, J shed 4 bases, and the junction held 1 base outside the gene matches. DNA for the CDR3: TGTGCCAGCAGTTTCGGGACAGGGGGCTATGGCTACACCTTC. Residues: CASSFGTGGYGYTF.

The rearrangement joins TRBV7-9 to TRBJ1-4, with D perhaps matching TRBD1 (6 bases). The V end lost 5 bases, the J end lost 5 bases, and 18 bases lay between the germline ends. Germline values: CDR1 SEHNR, CDR2 FQNEAQ (reference sequence). CDR3 length equals 16 residues. The DNA for the CDR3 is TGTGCCAGCAGCCGGACTTCACAGGGTCTAAATGAAAAACTGTTTTTT. Amino acids: CASSRTSQGLNEKLFF.

In its sample, this clonotype was seen a few times. The chain employs TRBV6-1 and TRBJ2-6, with 9 bases matching TRBD1. The CDR3 runs 18 residues. The ends lost 4 bases at V and 0 bases at J; junction bases unmatched: 7. Per the germline V gene, CDR1 is MNHNS and CDR2 is SASEGT. The CDR3 loop is CASSGRQGEYSGANVLTF. In DNA form, the CDR3 reads TGTGCCAGCAGTGGGAGACAGGGGGAATACTCTGGGGCCAACGTCCTGACTTTC.

This CDR3 is CASSLVGWGTEAFF. The CDR3 DNA reads as TGCGCCAGCAGCTTGGTAGGGTGGGGAACTGAAGCTTTCTTT. V usage is TRBV5-1 and J usage is TRBJ1-1; D gene uncertain. The CDR3 length is 14 residues. Germline V gene sequence: CDR1 SGHRS, CDR2 YFSETQ. V was pared by 0 bases and J by 5 bases, with 11 bases between. Based on the CDR3 plus reference TRBV5-1 and TRBJ1-1, the full variable domain is KAGVTQTPRYLIKTRGQQVTLSCSPISGHRSVSWYQQTPGQGLQFLFEYFSETQRNKGNFPGRFSGRQFSNSRSEMNVSTLELGDSALYLCASSLVGWGTEAFFGQGTRLTVV.

V and J are TRBV12-3 or TRBV12-4 and TRBJ1-3, with 7 bases lining up with TRBD1. The CDR3 is 15 residues long. V shed 6 bases and J 0 bases; nucleotides not matched to a gene: 5. Here the CDR3 DNA reads TGTGCCAGCAGACCGACAGGGAGCTCTGGAAACACCATATATTTT. Its translation: CASRPTGSSGNTIYF.

On this clonotype itself: The junction does not match germline at one end; this may be a read error. V usage is TRBV6-1 and J usage is TRBJ1-5; the D gene is possibly TRBD1 (5 bases). The CDR3 loop spans 13 amino acids. Looked up from germline, CDR1 is MNHNS and CDR2 is SASEGT. CDR3: CASSGGGNQPQHF. In nucleotides, the CDR3 is TGTGCTAGCAGTGGAGGGGGCAATCAGCCCCAGCATTTT.

This chain joins TRBV28 and TRBJ2-4; the match to TRBD2 covers 11 bases. CDR3 length: 19 amino acids. The V and J ends lost 5 bases and 1 base, in that order; junction bases with no gene match: 13. Germline CDR1 MDHEN, CDR2 SYDVKM. CDR3 sequence (DNA): TGTGCCAGCAGTCCCCAGGGACTAGCGGTTGGGGAGGCCAAAAACATTCAGTACTTC. Translating it yields CASSPQGLAVGEAKNIQYF.

This clonotype was observed a handful of times. The CDR3 DNA sequence: TGTGCCACCAGTGAGTACGGCTACAATGAGCAGTTCTTC. Translated: CATSEYGYNEQFF. This chain uses TRBV24-1 with TRBJ2-1; no clear D. CDR1 and CDR2 from the germline V gene are KGHDR and SFDVKD. V was cut by 4 bases and J by 3 bases, with 6 bases left in between. The CDR3 covers 13 residues.

The V call is TRBV7-2, the J call TRBJ2-5, with 7 bases matching TRBD1. Germline values: CDR1 SGHTA, CDR2 FQGNSA. CDR3 length: 14 amino acids. With 5 bases clipped from V and 4 bases from J, the junction kept 7 bases outside the gene matches. CDR3 nucleotides: TGTGCCAGCAGCACGAATCCAGGGGGAGAGACCCAGTACTTC. Its translation is CASSTNPGGETQYF.

The sample holds many counts of this clonotype. The chain links TRBV20-1 to TRBJ2-1; 8 bases are shared with TRBD2. The V gene's germline CDR1 is DFQATT and CDR2 SNEGSKA (reference sequence). The CDR3 is made up of 15 amino acids. The trim removed 3 bases at V and 4 bases at J, leaving 8 bases unmatched. The CDR3 protein is CSASGRAGYYNEQFF. The CDR3 DNA reads as TGCAGTGCTAGCGGGAGGGCCGGGTATTACAATGAGCAGTTCTTC.